A selection of T cell receptor beta chains follows, all from one sample in a study of T-cell memory formation after mild COVID-19. TCRdb re-called the 5' RACE reads with MiXCR, one entry per CDR3 protein. The repertoire holds about 160,000 distinct CDR3 sequences, with 30% to 35% as singletons. Sequencing input: PBMCs or a T cell subset sorted from them (not recorded which). These receptors all come from an adult woman who had mild COVID-19 (a few samples of this study predate the infection). Cell type and time point are not known. CDR3s include the opening cysteine and the closing phenylalanine or tryptophan. A D gene is named only where the DNA matches it firmly. Clone size, where shown, is once, few, many, or a class for clones that have expanded.

V gene	clone size	D gene	J gene	CDR3 protein	CDR3 DNA
TRBV3-1	NA	TRBD2	TRBJ2-7	CASSPTSGQLYEQYF	TGTGCCAGCAGCCCTACTAGCGGGCAGCTCTACGAGCAGTACTTC
TRBV2	NA	TRBD2	TRBJ2-7	CASSDLITSGSWYEQYF	TGTGCCAGCAGTGACCTCATAACTAGCGGGAGTTGGTACGAGCAGTACTTC
TRBV7-9	NA	NA	TRBJ2-1	CASSEVSDEQFF	TGTGCCAGCAGCGAAGTAAGTGATGAGCAGTTCTTC
TRBV6-2/TRBV6-3	many	TRBD2	TRBJ2-1	CASRSLSGGPSSYNEQFF	TGTGCCAGCAGATCACTTAGCGGGGGACCGAGCTCCTACAATGAGCAGTTCTTC
TRBV9	NA	NA	TRBJ2-3	CASRDNTDTQYF	TGTGCCAGCCGAGACAACACAGATACGCAGTATTTT
TRBV11-3	NA	NA	TRBJ2-5	CASSLEGGTQYF	TGTGCCAGCAGCTTAGAAGGGGGGACCCAGTACTTC
TRBV15	NA	TRBD2	TRBJ2-3	CATSSPSGRSTDTQYF	TGTGCCACCAGCAGTCCTAGCGGGAGAAGCACAGATACGCAGTATTTT
TRBV25-1	NA	NA	TRBJ1-1	CASGTLGQPNTEAFF	TGTGCCAGCGGTACCCTGGGACAACCGAACACTGAAGCTTTCTTT
TRBV6-1	NA	TRBD2	TRBJ2-7	CASSGPGLAGGPPGLSLRSEQYF	TGTGCCAGCAGTGGACCCGGCCTAGCGGGAGGGCCGCCGGGGCTCTCCCTTAGGTCCGAGCAGTACTTC
TRBV5-1	NA	NA	TRBJ1-1	CASSGTGGNTEAFF	TGCGCCAGCAGCGGGACGGGGGGGAACACTGAAGCTTTCTTT
TRBV11-2	NA	NA	TRBJ2-7	CASSLVDGGTYEQYF	TGTGCCAGCAGCTTAGTTGACGGGGGCACCTACGAGCAGTACTTC
TRBV21-1	few	NA	TRBJ2-6	CASSKAPGQGEEWTGANVLTF	TGTGCCAGCAGCAAAGCGCCGGGACAGGGGGAAGAGTGGACTGGGGCCAACGTCCTGACTTTC
TRBV14	few	NA	TRBJ2-1	CASSQDFGADYNEQFF	TGTGCCAGCAGCCAAGATTTTGGTGCGGATTACAATGAGCAGTTCTTC
TRBV5-1	few	NA	TRBJ2-1	CASSSRLVYEQFF	TGCGCCAGCAGCTCCCGGCTCGTCTATGAGCAGTTCTTC
TRBV4-2	few	NA	TRBJ1-2	CASSQGIRDNYGYTF	TGTGCCAGCAGCCAAGGTATCCGGGACAACTATGGCTACACCTTC
TRBV16	few	TRBD1	TRBJ2-1	CASSHLTGDNEQFF	TGTGCCAGCAGCCACCTGACAGGGGACAATGAGCAGTTCTTC
TRBV20-1	few	TRBD2	TRBJ2-1	CSARGGLALTYNEQFF	TGCAGTGCTAGAGGGGGACTAGCGTTGACCTACAATGAGCAGTTCTTC
TRBV28	NA	NA	TRBJ1-2	CASSFPDRSHYGYTF	TGTGCCAGCAGTTTCCCAGACAGAAGTCACTATGGCTACACCTTC
TRBV9	few	NA	TRBJ2-1	CASSVGLTTYNEQFF	TGTGCCAGCAGCGTAGGCCTGACCACCTACAATGAGCAGTTCTTC
TRBV2	NA	TRBD2	TRBJ2-3	CASSDQRGYTDTQYF	TGTGCCAGCAGTGACCAGCGGGGTTACACAGATACGCAGTATTTT
TRBV30	NA	TRBD1	TRBJ2-1	CAWSLDRGWNEQFF	TGTGCCTGGAGTCTCGACAGGGGTTGGAATGAGCAGTTCTTC
TRBV2	NA	NA	TRBJ2-1	CASSPGRNEQFF	TGTGCCAGCAGTCCGGGTAGAAATGAGCAGTTCTTC
TRBV5-5	few	NA	TRBJ1-1	CASSLQRGNTEAFF	TGTGCCAGCAGCTTGCAACGAGGGAACACTGAAGCTTTCTTT
TRBV4-1	few	NA	TRBJ2-2	CASSQGQQPRELFF	TGCGCCAGCAGCCAAGGCCAACAGCCCCGGGAGCTGTTTTTT
TRBV10-3	few	TRBD1	TRBJ1-1	CAISEAGGTEAFF	TGTGCCATCAGTGAAGCAGGGGGCACTGAAGCTTTCTTT
TRBV7-2	few	NA	TRBJ1-2	CASSFRSTNYGYTF	TGTGCCAGCAGCTTCCGAAGTACTAACTATGGCTACACCTTC
TRBV5-1	few	TRBD1	TRBJ2-6	CASSSTGTGANVLTF	TGCGCCAGCAGCTCGACAGGGACTGGGGCCAACGTCCTGACTTTC
TRBV5-1	many	NA	TRBJ2-2	CASSLALDGDTGELFF	TGCGCCAGCAGCTTGGCATTAGACGGCGACACCGGGGAGCTGTTTTTT
TRBV6-6	NA	NA	TRBJ2-1	CASSYSSGGAGNEQFF	TGTGCCAGCAGTTACTCCTCGGGGGGCGCAGGGAATGAGCAGTTCTTC